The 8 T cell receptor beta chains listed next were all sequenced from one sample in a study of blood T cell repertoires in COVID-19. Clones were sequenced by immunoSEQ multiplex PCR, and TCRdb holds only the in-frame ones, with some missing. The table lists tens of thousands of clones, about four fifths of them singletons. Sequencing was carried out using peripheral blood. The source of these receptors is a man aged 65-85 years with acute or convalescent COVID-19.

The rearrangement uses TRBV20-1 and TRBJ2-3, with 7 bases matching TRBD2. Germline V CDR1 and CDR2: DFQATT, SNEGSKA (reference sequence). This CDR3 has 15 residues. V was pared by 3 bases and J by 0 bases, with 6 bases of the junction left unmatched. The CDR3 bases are TGCAGTGCTAGTTTGCCTAGCGGAAGCACAGATACGCAGTATTTT. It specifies CSASLPSGSTDTQYF.

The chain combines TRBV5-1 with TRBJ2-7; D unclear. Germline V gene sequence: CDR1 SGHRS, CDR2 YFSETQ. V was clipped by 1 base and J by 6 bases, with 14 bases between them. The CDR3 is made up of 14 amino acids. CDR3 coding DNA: TGCGCCAGCAGCTTGTTTCCAATTCCGGGCGAGCAGTACTTC. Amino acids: CASSLFPIPGEQYF.

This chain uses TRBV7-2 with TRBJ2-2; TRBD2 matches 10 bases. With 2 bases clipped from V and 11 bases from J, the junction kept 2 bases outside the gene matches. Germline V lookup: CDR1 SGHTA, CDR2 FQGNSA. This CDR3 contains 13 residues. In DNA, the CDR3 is TGTGCCAGCAGCTTATTAGCGGGAGGAGAGCTGTTTTTT. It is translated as CASSLLAGGELFF.

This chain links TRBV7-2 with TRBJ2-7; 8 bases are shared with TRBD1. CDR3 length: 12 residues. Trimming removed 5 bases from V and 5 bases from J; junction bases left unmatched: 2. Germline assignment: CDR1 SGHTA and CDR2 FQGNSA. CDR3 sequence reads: CASSLTGDEQYF. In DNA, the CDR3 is TGTGCCAGCAGCCTGACAGGGGACGAGCAGTACTTC. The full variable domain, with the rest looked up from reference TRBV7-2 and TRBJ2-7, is GAGVSQSPSNKVTEKGKDVELRCDPISGHTALYWYRQSLGQGLEFLIYFQGNSAPDKSGLPSDRFSAERTGGSVSTLTIQRTQQEDSAVYLCASSLTGDEQYFGPGTRLTVT.

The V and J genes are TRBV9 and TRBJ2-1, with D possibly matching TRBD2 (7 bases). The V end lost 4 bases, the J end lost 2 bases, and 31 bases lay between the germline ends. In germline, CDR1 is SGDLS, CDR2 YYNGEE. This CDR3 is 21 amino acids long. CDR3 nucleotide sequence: TGTGCCAGCAGCCCCCGGGACACCGGGACTATGGCAAAAGGGGCCTACAATGAGCAGTTCTTC. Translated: CASSPRDTGTMAKGAYNEQFF.

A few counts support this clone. CDR3 sequence (DNA): TGTGCCAGCAGCCTGGGACAGAGCTATGGCTACACCTTC. This gives the protein CASSLGQSYGYTF. V and J are TRBV6-5 and TRBJ1-2, with 7 nucleotides matching TRBD1. The V gene end was trimmed by 6 bases and the J gene end by 4 bases; junction bases not matched to a gene: 5. CDR1 and CDR2 (germline): MNHEY, SVGAGI. The CDR3 has 13 amino acids.

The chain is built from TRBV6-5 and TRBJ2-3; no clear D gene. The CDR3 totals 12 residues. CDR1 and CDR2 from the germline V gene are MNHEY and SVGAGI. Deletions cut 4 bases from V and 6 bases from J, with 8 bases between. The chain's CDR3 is CASSSRLDTQYF. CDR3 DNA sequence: TGTGCCAGCAGTTCTCGTCTGGATACGCAGTATTTT.

The CDR3 coding sequence is TGTGCCAGCAGTTTTTCGGGGGGCCGGACTGAAGCTTTCTTT. Translating it yields CASSFSGGRTEAFF. The gene calls are TRBV28 and TRBJ1-1, with D tentatively TRBD1 (6 bases). The germline V gene has CDR1 MDHEN and CDR2 SYDVKM. V dropped 3 bases and J dropped 5 bases, with 13 bases sitting between them. CDR3 length: 14 residues.